Following are 26 T cell receptor beta chains from one sample sequenced in a study of technical replicates of blood from several donors. Data came from immunoSEQ multiplex PCR; TCRdb stores just in-frame clones and leaves some out. The sample shows roughly 70,000 clones, under 98% of them seen only once. The source material was T cells isolated from PBMCs. The receptors here all came from a human donor in good health.

This clone was picked up a small number of times. This CDR3 is CASSSYREFSYEQYF. DNA of the CDR3: TGTGCCAGCAGCTCCTACAGGGAGTTCTCCTACGAGCAGTACTTC. The J gene is TRBJ2-7, the V gene TRBV5-6, with D perhaps matching TRBD1 (6 bases). From germline, CDR1 is SGHDT and CDR2 YYEEEE. The CDR3 extends over 15 amino acids. V shed 3 bases and J shed 0 bases, with 13 bases lying between them.

The rearrangement joins TRBV27 to TRBJ2-3; TRBD2 matches 13 bases. The CDR3 has 19 residues. Looked up from germline, CDR1 is MNHEY and CDR2 is SMNVEV (reference sequence). Germline trimming cut 0 bases from V and 3 bases from J; bases unmatched to any gene: 9. The chain's CDR3 is CASSLSPPPTSGGTDTQYF. Written as DNA, the CDR3 is TGTGCCAGCAGTTTATCGCCCCCCCCGACTAGCGGGGGGACAGATACGCAGTATTTT.

CDR3: CASSVLRPNEKLFF. The CDR3 DNA is TGTGCCAGCAGCGTCCTCCGTCCTAATGAAAAACTGTTTTTT. This rearrangement joins TRBV6-1 to TRBJ1-4; no reliable D call. This CDR3 has 14 amino acids. V was clipped by 6 bases and J by 3 bases, with 11 bases between them. Per germline, CDR1 MNHNS and CDR2 SASEGT.

V is TRBV18 and J is TRBJ1-1, with a tentative D call TRBD1 (5 bases). The germline gives CDR1 KGHSH, CDR2 LQKENI. There are 14 residues in the CDR3. V was trimmed by 1 base and J by 3 bases, leaving 9 bases between them. The CDR3 protein is CASSPRTGDTEAFF. The CDR3 DNA reads TGTGCCAGCTCACCACGGACGGGGGACACTGAAGCTTTCTTT.

This chain connects TRBV30 to TRBJ2-1; 9 bases are a match to TRBD2. The CDR3 runs 14 residues. The germline CDR1 and CDR2 sequences are GTSNPN and SVGIG (reference sequence). The ends lost 8 bases at V and 3 bases at J; junction bases unmatched: 8. CDR3 residues: CARGGAIRYNEQFF. The CDR3 bases are TGTGCCCGCGGGGGGGCCATCCGCTACAATGAGCAGTTCTTC.

The chain couples TRBV28 to TRBJ1-3; the D gene is possibly TRBD1 (6 bases). The CDR3 extends over 14 amino acids. Trimming took 5 bases from V and 0 from J, leaving 8 bases between them. Germline CDR1 and CDR2: MDHEN and SYDVKM. The DNA for the CDR3 is TGTGCCAGCAGTCAAGGGGGCTCTGGAAACACCATATATTTT. This sequence encodes CASSQGGSGNTIYF.

This chain connects TRBV19 to TRBJ2-3; 8 nucleotides line up with TRBD1. The CDR3 is made up of 13 amino acids. The ends lost 6 bases at V and 1 base at J; junction bases unmatched: 0. Germline lookup yields CDR1 LNHDA and CDR2 SQIVND (reference sequence). This CDR3 is CASRDRGTDTQYF. The DNA for the CDR3 is TGTGCCAGTAGGGACAGGGGCACAGATACGCAGTATTTT. Complete variable domain (other parts from reference TRBV19 and TRBJ2-3): DGGITQSPKYLFRKEGQNVTLSCEQNLNHDAMYWYRQDPGQGLRLIYYSQIVNDFQKGDIAEGYSVSREKKESFPLTVTSAQKNPTAFYLCASRDRGTDTQYFGPGTRLTVL.

The V call is TRBV7-9, the J call TRBJ1-5; tentatively, D is TRBD1 (6 bases). The CDR3 is made up of 17 amino acids. Germline V gene data show CDR1 as SEHNR and CDR2 as FQNEAQ (reference sequence). V was shortened by 1 base and J by 0 bases, with 13 bases between the two germline ends. The CDR3 region has the DNA TGTGCCAGCAGCTTAGATACAGGGCCCTATAGCAATCAGCCCCAGCATTTT. It encodes CASSLDTGPYSNQPQHF.

J is TRBJ2-3 and V is TRBV30; 7 positions agree with TRBD1. With V trimmed by 8 bases and J by 3 bases, 23 bases remained unmatched. The CDR3 has 18 residues. Germline V gene sequence: CDR1 GTSNPN, CDR2 SVGIG (reference sequence). The CDR3, as DNA: TGTGCCGGGGAAAGCCGGGACAGTCTCAGGGGTGCGACAGATACGCAGTATTTT. Its translation is CAGESRDSLRGATDTQYF.

The table lists this clone with a count of one. Other nucleotide sequences in the sample specify the same CDR3. The genes are TRBV7-3 and TRBJ1-1; D gene unclear. The CDR3 runs to 13 residues. In germline, CDR1 is SGHTA, CDR2 FQGTGA. V gave up 2 bases and J gave up 1 base, with 5 bases separating them. CDR3: CASSLSGNTEAFF. CDR3 bases: TGTGCCAGCAGCTTATCAGGGAACACTGAAGCTTTCTTT.

This clone appeared a single time. This chain connects TRBV27 to TRBJ1-4, with D uncertain. Trimming left V 6 bases short and J 8 bases short, with 10 bases between. CDR3 length: 12 amino acids. Per the germline V gene, CDR1 is MNHEY and CDR2 is SMNVEV (reference sequence). For the CDR3, the DNA is TGTGCCAGCAGAGAGGGAGGGGAAAAACTGTTTTTT. Its translation: CASREGGEKLFF.

The chain is built from TRBV6-6 and TRBJ1-3; 7 bases match TRBD1. The CDR3 spans 14 residues. V dropped 6 bases and J dropped 2; count of bases not matched to a gene: 4. The germline V gene has CDR1 MNHNY and CDR2 SVGAGI (reference sequence). The CDR3 coding sequence is TGTGCCAGCAGCTTAGGGACAGCTGGAAACACCATATATTTT. It codes for CASSLGTAGNTIYF.

This chain links TRBV30 with TRBJ2-7, with 14 positions matching TRBD2. Per germline, CDR1 GTSNPN and CDR2 SVGIG (reference sequence). The V gene end was trimmed by 3 bases and the J gene end by 2 bases; junction bases not matched to a gene: 3. The CDR3 is made up of 15 amino acids. Here the CDR3 DNA reads TGTGCCTGGAGCCGGACTAGCGGGAGGACCTACGAGCAGTACTTC. Translating gives CAWSRTSGRTYEQYF.

The chain has TRBV6-6 and TRBJ2-1; a weak D match, TRBD2 (6 bases). Between the trimmed V and J ends, which lost 3 bases and 5 bases, there was a span of 14 bases. The CDR3 is made up of 15 amino acids. The germline V gene has CDR1 MNHNY and CDR2 SVGAGI (reference sequence). The CDR3 region has the DNA TGTGCCAGCAGTTATGTTATGGGGGGAGACAATGAGCAGTTCTTC. Translating gives CASSYVMGGDNEQFF.

The chain carries TRBV5-1 and TRBJ1-1; no clear D. Trimming took 2 bases from V and 1 from J, leaving 9 bases between them. Germline CDR1 and CDR2: SGHRS and YFSETQ. The CDR3 loop spans 14 amino acids. DNA for the CDR3: TGCGCCAGCAGCTTTTATGCGGGGAACACTGAAGCTTTCTTT. Amino acid sequence: CASSFYAGNTEAFF.

The chain couples TRBV30 to TRBJ1-3; D not resolved. The CDR3 is 16 amino acids. CDR1 GTSNPN and CDR2 SVGIG come from the germline V gene (reference sequence). The V and J ends lost 7 bases and 3 bases respectively, with 22 bases between them. CDR3 nucleotides: TGTGCCTTACACCCCGGACGAGGGCCGGATGGAAACACCATATATTTT. Its protein is CALHPGRGPDGNTIYF.

The J gene is TRBJ1-1, the V gene TRBV6-1, with D unclear. The germline V and J ends were trimmed by 10 bases and 4 bases, with 13 bases remaining between them. CDR1 is MNHNS, CDR2 SASEGT, per germline. The CDR3 runs 12 residues. The CDR3 nucleotides read TGTGCCACCCATTTGGGAGGCACTGAAGCTTTCTTT. Protein: CATHLGGTEAFF.

This clone has only one observation. CDR3 nucleotides: TGTGCCACCAGCAAAGGGGGGGAATACAATGAGCAGTTCTTC. It encodes CATSKGGEYNEQFF. This chain links TRBV15 with TRBJ2-1, with D tentatively TRBD2 (7 bases). V was trimmed by 4 bases and J by 4 bases, leaving 11 bases between them. This CDR3 spans 14 amino acids. Germline V gene sequence: CDR1 LNHNV, CDR2 YYDKDF (reference sequence).

This chain uses TRBV4-3 with TRBJ2-7; a possible D gene is TRBD1 (6 bases). The CDR3 is 19 amino acids. Germline CDR1 and CDR2: LGHNA and YSLEER. With 1 base removed from V and 0 bases from J, the gap between germline ends came to 22 bases. The CDR3 DNA sequence: TGCGCCAGCAGCCAAGGGTCAGGGGCCCCCGGATCAAGCTCCTACGAGCAGTACTTC. Amino acid sequence: CASSQGSGAPGSSSYEQYF.

The V gene is TRBV28, the J gene TRBJ2-7; a weak D match, TRBD1 (6 bases). Between the trimmed V and J ends, which lost 3 bases and 6 bases, there was a span of 18 bases. Looked up from germline, CDR1 is MDHEN and CDR2 is SYDVKM. The length of the CDR3 is 15 residues. The chain's CDR3 is CASSFGTRGKGEQYF. In DNA form, the CDR3 reads TGTGCCAGCAGTTTTGGGACAAGAGGGAAGGGCGAGCAGTACTTC.

The chain joins TRBV7-3 to TRBJ1-1; a weak D match, TRBD1 (6 bases). Trimming took 2 bases from V and 3 from J, leaving 10 bases between them. This CDR3 contains 14 residues. Per germline, CDR1 SGHTA and CDR2 FQGTGA. CDR3 in amino acids: CASSLGGADTEAFF. CDR3 bases: TGTGCCAGCAGCTTAGGGGGCGCGGACACTGAAGCTTTCTTT.

The chain uses TRBV5-4 and TRBJ2-7; D may be TRBD1 (6 bases). Looked up from germline, CDR1 is SGHNT and CDR2 is YYREEE (reference sequence). The CDR3 extends over 15 amino acids. V was cut by 1 base and J by 4 bases, with 15 bases left in between. The CDR3 region is CASSLNDGRGYEQYF. The CDR3 DNA follows: TGTGCCAGCAGCTTGAACGATGGCAGGGGTTACGAGCAGTACTTC. The whole variable domain, filled in from reference TRBV5-4 and TRBJ2-7, reads ETGVTQSPTHLIKTRGQQVTLRCSSQSGHNTVSWYQQALGQGPQFIFQYYREEENGRGNFPPRFSGLQFPNYSSELNVNALELDDSALYLCASSLNDGRGYEQYFGPGTRLTVT.

On this clone: The same CDR3 arises from other DNA sequences in this sample as well. This sequence joins TRBV28 and TRBJ1-1; possibly TRBD1 for D (5 bases). Trimming cost V 1 base and J 1 base, with 7 bases left between them. The germline V gene encodes CDR1 MDHEN and CDR2 SYDVKM. The CDR3 is made up of 14 amino acids. The CDR3 DNA reads as TGTGCCAGCAGTTTATTGGGGGGGAACACTGAAGCTTTCTTT. Protein product: CASSLLGGNTEAFF.

The chain links TRBV14 to TRBJ2-4; D gene ambiguous. The V end was cut by 2 bases, the J end by 8 bases, with 7 bases between. This CDR3 has 12 residues. CDR1 is SGHDN and CDR2 is FVKESK in the germline V gene. The chain's CDR3 is CASSQQRHIQYF. For the CDR3, the DNA is TGTGCCAGCAGCCAACAGAGGCACATTCAGTACTTC.

Here the CDR3 reads CASSSLNNEQFF. CDR3 in DNA: TGTGCCAGCAGCTCACTGAACAATGAGCAGTTCTTC. This chain connects TRBV7-9 to TRBJ2-1; no firm D call. The CDR3 totals 12 residues. CDR1 and CDR2 (germline): SEHNR, FQNEAQ (reference sequence). The ends were cut back, 4 bases at V and 5 bases at J, with 6 bases in the middle.

The chain is built from TRBV2 and TRBJ2-7; 8 positions agree with TRBD1. V lost 3 bases, J lost 6 bases, and 7 bases stayed unmatched. This CDR3 has 14 amino acids. The V gene's germline CDR1 is SNHLY and CDR2 FYNNEI. The CDR3 is CASSDTGGTGEQYF. The CDR3 coding sequence is TGTGCCAGCAGTGATACAGGGGGAACAGGCGAGCAGTACTTC.